The clone carrying this TCR beta chain was counted between two and nine times. Its antigen is as yet unknown. This record belongs to a study of blood T cells in healthy people across ages. General study points: TCR beta diversity per million T cells fell roughly linearly with age.

Looked up from germline, CDR1 is DFQATT and CDR2 is SNEGSKA (reference sequence). There are 13 residues in the CDR3. V was trimmed by 2 bases and J by 0 bases, leaving 7 bases between them. The second PCR ran about 6 to 12 cycles with a sample-barcoded 5' primer and J-beta primers. The template-switch adaptor, which had 12 random nucleotides, put a tag on each cDNA molecule. Each CDR3 protein gets one entry after TCRdb re-called the 5' RACE reads with MiXCR. Altogether more than 750,000 distinct CDR3 sequences are present, about 27% being singletons, with the ten largest covering about 10%. These records were also assigned to another study, of T cells of mothers and their children.

The sequence was obtained from a woman between 40 and 50 years old in good health. Sequencing was performed on blood. V usage is TRBV20-1 and J usage is TRBJ1-1; D is ambiguous. CDR3 nucleotide sequence: TGCAGTGCTAGATCCACGGTGAACACTGAAGCTTTCTTT. This codes for CSARSTVNTEAFF.